The sequence of this T cell receptor beta chain was determined in a study of cytomegalovirus exposure and HLA in healthy donors. TCRdb keeps only in-frame clones here, not all; method: immunoSEQ multiplex PCR. The data show 70,000 to 80,000 clones, with 90% to 95% seen just once and around 2.1% held by the top ten. CDR3 length: 15 amino acids. CDR1 MNHEY and CDR2 SVGAGI come from the germline V gene. Trimming cost V 6 bases and J 0 bases, with 14 bases left between them. The sample consisted of PBMCs. V gene TRBV6-5 combines with J gene TRBJ1-2; D not certain. This receptor was identified in a woman between 18 and 30 years old in good health and CMV-seronegative. CDR3 bases: TGTGCCAGCAGCCTGACATCCCACACTAACTATGGCTACACCTTC. It specifies CASSLTSHTNYGYTF.